The T cell receptor beta chain described here comes from a study of cytomegalovirus exposure and HLA in healthy donors (dated by TCRdb to about 2017). Study-level background: According to an earlier analysis of 550 to 750 of the donors, some 170 million T cells yielded some 120 million unique TCR beta sequences and around 280 Gb of sequence data. About 280 gigabases of sequencing data and roughly 80 million unique TCR sequences made up an early release that covered over 550 HLA-typed donors. The genetic ancestry cluster associated with self-reported Caucasian donors included about 81% of the roughly 390 genotyped donors. The aim of the study was to test whether cataloging public T cell receptors could identify signatures of past pathogen exposure. The study used immunosequencing to profile the T cell repertoires of approximately 630 subjects and linked those repertoires to cytomegalovirus serostatus. Besides the first cohort of more than 650 subjects, a separate validation cohort made up of 95 to 150 different subjects was used. To predict cytomegalovirus infection status, the study combined high-throughput TCR immunosequencing, statistical association of individual TCRs with disease status, and machine learning. A later analysis re-analyzed previously published TCR beta repertoires from roughly 600 donors and added high-resolution HLA genotyping to study TCR occurrence patterns. Rather than using new phenotypic data, the later analysis identified candidate immune exposures from TCR beta sequences and from how often those sequences occurred across donors. To decide whether each TCR beta V gene segment behaved as functional or pseudogenic, an earlier analysis of some 600 of the donors relied on high-throughput TCR beta sequencing. Donor age, sex, ethnicity and CMV serostatus were collected together with the repertoire data. A later genetic analysis used genome-wide SNP genotypes for about 55% of the 666 donors, treating that subset as a discovery cohort. Every discovery cohort repertoire had been produced on one sequencing platform. Both class I and class II loci were covered by HLA typing, at four-digit resolution. Typing coverage varied by locus: roughly 620-640 donors for A, B, C, DRB1 and DQB1; some 520 for DQA1; 606 for DPA1; around 490 for DPB1. Four to six DR-DQ haplotypes were handled as single units for association and clustering, since linkage in the cohort was strong. Among around 400 genotyped donors of the cohort, an average of 235,054 unique TCR beta nucleotide sequences were sequenced per donor, 15% to 20% of them non-productive.

For this clone: This clone's antigen is unknown. Per-nucleotide qualities are absent, and no much larger clonotype sits a single base away.

Receptor libraries were prepared by the immunoSEQ multiplex PCR assay. The multiplex PCR relied on a mix of 60 forward primers for TCR Vbeta segments and 13 reverse primers for TCR Jbeta segments. The CDR3 region of rearranged TCR beta genes was amplified from genomic DNA with a multiplex PCR assay. On the Illumina HiSeq System, the amplified TCR beta libraries were sequenced as 87-base-pair reads. Per the authors' processing: In a later analysis, 80 million or so unique TCR beta chains were counted across the 650 to 750 repertoires, and roughly 11 million of these chains were shared by at least two donors. To remove PCR and sequencing errors, raw reads were error-corrected and collapsed into unique sequences using a nearest-neighbor algorithm that merged closely related sequences. To assign V, D and J gene segments, CDR3 sequences were aligned to IMGT reference sequences. Each retained sequence needed at least a six-nucleotide match to both a V gene segment and a J gene segment. A rearrangement counted as productive if the CDR3 had no stop codons and remained in frame with V and J, and every other rearrangement counted as non-productive. CDR3 was defined according to IMGT convention as the region running from the second conserved V-encoded cysteine to the conserved J-encoded phenylalanine. The earlier analysis of roughly 590 of the donors excluded any sequence lacking an unambiguous match to a single V gene segment. An earlier analysis of approximately 590 of the donors called V segments functional above 56.7% productive rearrangements and segregating when the between-donor standard deviation exceeded 5%. To diagnose cytomegalovirus status from the catalog of TCR beta chain sequences, a statistical classification framework was built. In a later analysis, V and J genes were assigned by comparing TCR nucleotide sequences against IMGT/GENE-DB human TR gene sequences. The TCRdist pipeline was used in a later analysis to assign CDR3 sequences and most-parsimonious VDJ recombination scenarios. In a later analysis, each TCR beta chain was defined by its CDR3 amino acid sequence together with its V-gene family, and reads lacking a unique V-gene family were excluded. To address suspected cross-contamination and a sequencing artifact, a later analysis removed a few hundred highly shared, low-generation-probability nucleotide sequences. For each public chain, a later analysis derived a clonal expansion index from normalized ranks of inferred template counts within each repertoire. In a later analysis, generation probabilities were computed using a VDJ recombination model fitted to out-of-frame rearrangements, and the results were checked against IGoR. In a later analysis, hypergeometric tests were used to score TCR-TCR, TCR-HLA and TCR-CMV co-occurrence, with a repertoire-size bias correction applied to TCR pairs. A later analysis estimated false discovery rates by permuting HLA or CMV assignments 20 times. In a later analysis, co-occurring TCRs were grouped using DBSCAN, with TCRdist sequence similarity added in when clustering inside HLA-allele-positive subsets. Repertoires with fewer than 30,000 or more than 120,000 public chains were left out of co-occurrence clustering, as were about 5 repertoires with anomalous nucleotide sharing. TCRdb limited this immuneACCESS table to in-frame rearrangements with V and J called. A share of clones is missing; checked studies link under half to unresolved V genes, and the rest is unexplained. The V and J calls and clone size were taken over from that table, and D and trimming were inferred from the DNA. The sample has about 150,000 clones on record, roughly 70% of them singletons. The biggest ten clones account for about 4.7% of the sample.

Paper-wide results and their limitations: In vitro tests confirmed that three of the cytomegalovirus-associated TCR beta chains recognize cytomegalovirus antigens. Most CMV-associated TCR beta chains appeared to be HLA-restricted in a later analysis, and the HLA associations seemed to be driven largely by CMV exposure. In a later genetic analysis, a missense DCLRE1C variant was associated with V-gene and J-gene trimming of TCR beta chains, and the association was replicated in an independent cohort. Most TCR sequences were observed very rarely across donors, whereas some public TCRs were present in many individuals. A later genetic analysis reported fewer N-insertions in productive TCRs among donors in an Asian-associated ancestry cluster than the roughly 640-donor mean. The sequencing pipeline was judged likely to have produced a cluster of highly shared sequence variants as a technical artifact. In a later analysis, several top co-occurrence clusters were reported to appear linked to parvovirus B19, influenza, CMV and Epstein-Barr virus. For the cohort, immune exposure information was limited to CMV serostatus. The study gave a list of 150 to 200 TCR beta chains associated with cytomegalovirus. The earlier analysis of 587 of the donors excluded some 16 rarely observed V segments, including chromosome 9 orphons, because counts were too low. According to a later analysis, TCR association rates differed among HLA loci, with DRB1 alleles showing the most associated TCRs and HLA-C alleles showing the fewest. Because HLA typing was unavailable for some donors at each locus, only the typed subset was used in association tests. A later analysis found that HLA-associated TCR beta chains were more clonally expanded and had lower generation probabilities than equally common non-associated chains. Sequencing depth was assumed to be roughly uniform across donors in the presence/absence analyses, though that assumption may not hold. A later analysis associated about 17,000 TCR beta sequences with specific HLA alleles at a false discovery rate of 0.05. Some IMGT-functional V segments, including TRBV6-2 and TRBV6-3, could not be told apart with the 87-base-pair reads, so those segments were excluded. When HLA alleles, especially DR and DQ, strongly co-occurred, TCR associations were difficult to assign to individual alleles. The authors suggested that the approach could potentially be extended to other disease states and immunological phenotypes. The classifier was reported to diagnose cytomegalovirus status with high specificity and sensitivity in both the original cohort and the validation cohort. A further reported finding was that TCR beta sequences accurately predicted the HLA-A and HLA-B alleles for most subjects in the first cohort. The cohort was sequenced for TCR beta chains only, and without alpha or paired-chain data the features that could be detected were limited. Correlated functional status among segregating V segments might reflect linkage disequilibrium, but an unknown experimental factor could not be ruled out. In an earlier analysis of more than 450 of the donors, most TCR beta V segments were observed in productive rearrangements about 87% or about 30% of the time, broadly matching IMGT annotations.

Germline trimming: 6 bases from V, 1 base from J; junction bases outside gene matches: 5. The CDR3 contains 14 residues, cysteine and phenylalanine counted. Kept here is only the CDR3 DNA, which spans 42 bases and is read in frame from base 1. Taken from the germline V gene (reference sequence), the CDR1 and CDR2 loops are MNHEY and SMNVEV. The cohort consisted of approximately 690 healthy bone marrow donors. At the time of sampling, all cohort members were nominally healthy, though unrecorded immune exposures were likely present. The donor tested CMV seronegative, placing the donor among the roughly 350 seronegative members of the cohort. Each donor provided a peripheral blood sample, and peripheral blood mononuclear cells were used for TCR beta sequencing. Genomic DNA was extracted from the blood cell samples with the Qiagen DNeasy Blood Extraction Kit.

This chain is built from TRBV27 and TRBJ1-1, with 7 junctional bases fitting TRBD1. This sequence originates from a man between 60 and 75 years old in good health and CMV-seronegative. The sequenced sample consisted of PBMCs. This receptor has the CDR3 CASRKTGRNTEAFF. The nucleotide sequence reads TGTGCCAGCAGGAAGACAGGGAGGAACACTGAAGCTTTCTTT.